This T cell receptor (beta chain) is drawn from a study of CXCR3-negative and CXCR3-positive naive CD8 T cells. Study-level findings and limits: High diversity, comparable across both naive subsets, contrasted with much lower diversity in memory CD8+ cells.

It was by 5' RACE with UMI labels that the TRB cDNA libraries were prepared. TCRdb re-called the 5' RACE reads, yielding one record per CDR3 amino acid sequence without DNA. Its table lists tens of thousands of distinct CDR3 sequences. Each CD8+ T cell subset was sorted in triplicate, over 250,000 cells each. Worth noting for this clonotype: As yet, its antigen is unknown.

The sequenced sample consisted of naive CXCR3- CD8+ T cells from blood. As for subset: CD45RO-CCR7+CD27+CD95- naive CD8+ T cells lacking CXCR3 (TNR3-). The receptor comes from a human donor in good health. Some clones in this sample may be carry-over from other donors' samples.

CDR3 residues: CASNARGPNEQFF. V and J are TRBV7-2 and TRBJ2-1; the D call from TCRdb, TRBD1, cannot be confirmed without DNA. In germline, CDR1 is SGHTA, CDR2 FQGNSA. This CDR3 is 13 amino acids long.